This T cell receptor (beta chain) emerged from a study of neurological immune-mediated disorders. This clonotype was detected many times. Germline values: CDR1 SGHKS, CDR2 YYEKEE (reference sequence). There are 15 residues in the CDR3. Trimming removed 0 bases at V and 12 bases at J, with 16 bases between. Each CDR3 protein is one row after TCRdb ran MiXCR on the 5' RACE reads. The sample carries around 26,000 distinct CDR3 sequences, approximately 6.6% recorded once. This rearrangement joins TRBV5-5 to TRBJ1-6; D unresolved. The clonotype comes from a woman in her forties or fifties in good health. The sequenced sample consisted of PBMCs. Here the CDR3 reads CASSLDTAIGQPLHF. The CDR3 DNA reads TGTGCCAGCAGCTTGGACACCGCCATAGGTCAACCCCTCCACTTT.